The 26 T cell receptor beta chains below all came from one sample that was sequenced in a study of cytomegalovirus exposure and HLA in healthy donors. The PCR was carried out with 60 Vbeta primers and 13 Jbeta primers. Data came from immunoSEQ multiplex PCR; TCRdb stores just in-frame clones and leaves some out. The sample table includes roughly 51,000 clones. Specimen: PBMCs. The receptors here all came from a woman aged 35 to 49 in good health and CMV-seronegative.

This chain joins TRBV9 and TRBJ2-2; D uncertain. The CDR3 is 13 residues long. V was cut by 1 base and J by 4 bases, with 5 bases left in between. Germline values: CDR1 SGDLS, CDR2 YYNGEE. CDR3 DNA: TGTGCCAGCAGCGTACCGAGCACCGGGGAGCTGTTTTTT. This gives the protein CASSVPSTGELFF.

The chain uses TRBV4-2 and TRBJ2-7; 8 nucleotides match TRBD1. This CDR3 contains 14 residues. V lost 1 base to trimming and J lost 2 bases; unmatched junction nucleotides: 1. CDR1 and CDR2 from the germline V gene are LGHNA and YNFKEQ. The DNA of the CDR3 is TGTGCCAGCAGCCAAGGGACAGGGACCTACGAGCAGTACTTC. Its protein is CASSQGTGTYEQYF.

This chain connects TRBV4-1 to TRBJ1-2; TRBD1 is a possible D gene (6 bases). The CDR3 contains 14 residues. Germline CDR1 is MGHRA and CDR2 is YSYEKL. The V gene lost 4 bases and the J gene lost 3 bases, with 12 bases spanning the gap. Here the CDR3 DNA reads TGCGCCAGCAGCCGCCAACAGGGTGACTATGGCTACACCTTC. Translated: CASSRQQGDYGYTF.

About this clone: It is unclear where the CDR3 begins or ends on the DNA, so no DNA is shown, and the CDR3 is as TCRdb lists it. This sequence joins TRBV2 and TRBJ2-7; the listed D gene, TRBD1, was not tested against the DNA. CDR1 SNHLY and CDR2 FYNNEI come from the germline V gene. The CDR3 has 12 amino acids, counting both end residues. CDR3 amino acids: CASILDRGEQYF.

The rearrangement joins TRBV9 to TRBJ2-1, with 9 bases that match TRBD1. Germline CDR1 is SGDLS and CDR2 is YYNGEE. The CDR3 consists of 13 residues. With V trimmed by 3 bases and J by 7 bases, 2 bases remained unmatched. CDR3 DNA: TGTGCCAGCAGCGCCGGACAGGGGAATGAGCAGTTCTTC. This translates into CASSAGQGNEQFF.

The chain is built from TRBV25-1 and TRBJ2-5, with TRBD2 as a possible D gene (6 bases). The CDR3 extends over 15 amino acids. Per germline, CDR1 MGHDK and CDR2 SYGVNS. The V gene lost 7 bases and the J gene lost 5 bases, with 20 bases spanning the gap. Here the CDR3 DNA reads TGTGCCAGCACCCCCAGCGGCGGGGTTGGGGAGACCCAGTACTTC. It yields the protein CASTPSGGVGETQYF.

The rearrangement joins TRBV2 to TRBJ2-1; TRBD1 matches at 7 bases. CDR3 length: 13 residues. Losses at the gene ends were 2 bases for V and 6 bases for J; bases not matched to a gene: 1. CDR1 is SNHLY and CDR2 is FYNNEI in the germline V gene. The CDR3 nucleotides are TGTGCCAGCAGTGAATCAGGGGGCAATGAGCAGTTCTTC. This encodes CASSESGGNEQFF.

This chain links TRBV5-1 with TRBJ1-5; 8 bases match TRBD1. Germline V gene data show CDR1 as SGHRS and CDR2 as YFSETQ. V gave up 3 bases and J gave up 4 bases; unmatched junction bases: 3. The CDR3 is 14 amino acids. As DNA, the CDR3 is TGCGCCAGCAGCTCCACAGGGGGAAATCAGCCCCAGCATTTT. Protein: CASSSTGGNQPQHF.

This sequence joins TRBV4-3 and TRBJ1-1; 10 bases agree with TRBD1. J was trimmed by 5 bases and V by 3 bases; bases with no gene match: 15. The CDR3 contains 18 residues. In germline, CDR1 is LGHNA, CDR2 YSLEER. CDR3 nucleotides: TGCGCCAGCAGCCACGGGATAACGGGACAGGGGCGTCGTACTGAAGCTTTCTTT. This codes for CASSHGITGQGRRTEAFF.

This CDR3 is CASSLAGGGQETQYF. DNA of the CDR3: TGCGCCAGCAGCTTGGCTGGGGGCGGCCAAGAGACCCAGTACTTC. The chain combines TRBV5-1 with TRBJ2-5; D might be TRBD1 (6 bases). There are 15 residues in the CDR3. Germline V gene sequence: CDR1 SGHRS, CDR2 YFSETQ. V was cut by 0 bases and J by 1 base, with 10 bases left in between.

The rearrangement links TRBV7-2 to TRBJ1-2; D is ambiguous. Per the germline V gene, CDR1 is SGHTA and CDR2 is FQGNSA. CDR3 length equals 14 residues. V was cut by 5 bases and J by 5 bases, with 15 bases left in between. CDR3 DNA: TGTGCCAGCAGCCCTGAATTCCCTGAGTATGGCTACACCTTC. Amino acid sequence: CASSPEFPEYGYTF.

The chain uses TRBV7-2 and TRBJ2-5; TRBD2 matches 8 bases. The CDR3 spans 16 residues. Germline V gene sequence: CDR1 SGHTA, CDR2 FQGNSA. Unmatched junction bases numbered 12, after V lost 5 bases and J lost 4 bases. The CDR3 bases are TGTGCCAGCAGCGCCCCGGTAGCGGCGGGGGGAGAGACCCAGTACTTC. Its translation is CASSAPVAAGGETQYF.

The rearrangement uses TRBV7-9 and TRBJ2-7; the match to TRBD1 covers 9 bases. The CDR3 is 17 residues long. Germline CDR1 SEHNR, CDR2 FQNEAQ (reference sequence). Trimming cost V 3 bases and J 6 bases; bases outside gene matches: 15. Here the CDR3 reads CASSFTFGQGMRGEQYF. For the CDR3, the DNA is TGTGCCAGCAGCTTCACATTCGGACAGGGGATGCGGGGCGAGCAGTACTTC.

The gene calls are TRBV19 and TRBJ2-2, with 7 bases aligning to TRBD1. In germline, CDR1 is LNHDA, CDR2 SQIVND (reference sequence). This CDR3 has 18 amino acids. The V and J ends lost 4 bases and 4 bases, in that order; junction bases with no gene match: 15. The CDR3 DNA sequence: TGTGCCAGTAGTAGAGATGGGTACAGGGGCGGCGGCACCGGGGAGCTGTTTTTT. This translates into CASSRDGYRGGGTGELFF.

CDR3 residues: CASSLEVLGDSSYEQYF. The CDR3 DNA reads TGTGCCAGCAGCTTAGAGGTGTTGGGGGACAGTTCCTACGAGCAGTACTTC. The gene calls are TRBV11-3 and TRBJ2-7; TRBD1 agrees at 7 bases. The CDR3 runs to 17 residues. Unmatched junction bases numbered 9, after V lost 0 bases and J lost 1 base. The germline gives CDR1 SGHNT, CDR2 YENEEA.

The chain couples TRBV30 to TRBJ2-3; D is possibly TRBD2 (6 bases). The V and J ends lost 3 bases and 2 bases respectively, with 24 bases between them. Germline V lookup: CDR1 GTSNPN, CDR2 SVGIG (reference sequence). This CDR3 region has 18 residues. Here the CDR3 DNA reads TGTGCCTGGAGCGGACTACTCGGTAGCGGAGCCCCCACAGATACGCAGTATTTT. Its protein product is CAWSGLLGSGAPTDTQYF.

The chain links TRBV28 to TRBJ2-7; TRBD1 matches at 7 bases. This CDR3 has 15 residues. V lost 1 base and J lost 2; bases outside the gene matches: 5. The germline V gene encodes CDR1 MDHEN and CDR2 SYDVKM. Written as DNA, the CDR3 is TGTGCCAGCAGTTTATTGGGACAGTCCGCCTACGAGCAGTACTTC. This gives the protein CASSLLGQSAYEQYF.

The rearrangement uses TRBV7-9 and TRBJ1-2, with D tentatively TRBD1 (6 bases). This CDR3 is built from 13 residues. Germline lookup yields CDR1 SEHNR and CDR2 FQNEAQ (reference sequence). V dropped 5 bases and J dropped 6 bases, with 13 bases sitting between them. CDR3 nucleotide sequence: TGTGCCAGCAGCCGGACAGATATAGATGGCTACACCTTC. Amino acids: CASSRTDIDGYTF.

The chain has TRBV5-4 and TRBJ2-5; 9 bases are shared with TRBD2. With V trimmed by 5 bases and J by 7 bases, 9 bases remained unmatched. The germline CDR1 and CDR2 sequences are SGHNT and YYREEE (reference sequence). CDR3 length: 14 amino acids. The CDR3 is CASSALAGSGTQYF. In nucleotides, the CDR3 is TGTGCCAGCAGTGCCCTAGCGGGGTCCGGGACCCAGTACTTC. The complete variable domain, with remaining parts taken from reference TRBV5-4 and TRBJ2-5, reads ETGVTQSPTHLIKTRGQQVTLRCSSQSGHNTVSWYQQALGQGPQFIFQYYREEENGRGNFPPRFSGLQFPNYSSELNVNALELDDSALYLCASSALAGSGTQYFGPGTRLLVL.

V usage is TRBV5-1 and J usage is TRBJ2-7; perhaps TRBD1 as D (8 bases). V shed 2 bases and J shed 2 bases, with 14 bases lying between them. The CDR3 is 15 residues long. Per the germline V gene, CDR1 is SGHRS and CDR2 is YFSETQ. CDR3 coding DNA: TGCGCCAGCAGCTTAATTACAGGGGGGGCCTACGAGCAGTACTTC. It is translated as CASSLITGGAYEQYF.

The chain joins TRBV7-6 to TRBJ2-1, with TRBD2 identical over 12 bases. This CDR3 comprises 14 residues. Germline V gene lookup returns CDR1 SGHVS and CDR2 FNYEAQ. Unmatched junction bases numbered 3, after V lost 1 base and J lost 11 bases. The CDR3 nucleotides are TGTGCCAGCAGCTTAGTTCTAGCGGGAGGGAAGCAGTTCTTC. Its translation is CASSLVLAGGKQFF.

The chain is built from TRBV6-5 and TRBJ1-5, with 8 bases lining up with TRBD1. V lost 5 bases, J lost 2 bases, and 2 bases stayed unmatched. Germline V lookup: CDR1 MNHEY, CDR2 SVGAGI. The CDR3 extends over 14 amino acids. Here the CDR3 DNA reads TGTGCCAGCAGTCCGGACAGGGGCAATCAGCCCCAGCATTTT. This sequence encodes CASSPDRGNQPQHF.

CDR3 amino acids: CASSTGRLNEKLFF. The CDR3 nucleotides read TGTGCCAGCAGTACCGGGAGACTTAATGAAAAACTGTTTTTT. The chain couples TRBV5-4 to TRBJ1-4, with D unresolved. CDR1 is SGHNT and CDR2 is YYREEE in the germline V gene (reference sequence). The V and J ends lost 5 bases and 4 bases respectively, with 12 bases between them. The CDR3 is 14 residues long. The full variable domain, rest sourced from reference TRBV5-4 and TRBJ1-4, is ETGVTQSPTHLIKTRGQQVTLRCSSQSGHNTVSWYQQALGQGPQFIFQYYREEENGRGNFPPRFSGLQFPNYSSELNVNALELDDSALYLCASSTGRLNEKLFFGSGTQLSVL.

The V and J genes are TRBV7-2 and TRBJ1-2; 7 bases agree with TRBD1. In germline, CDR1 is SGHTA, CDR2 FQGNSA. The ends lost 6 bases at V and 4 bases at J; junction bases unmatched: 11. The CDR3 is made up of 15 amino acids. CDR3 sequence reads: CASRYLEGASYGYTF. As DNA, the CDR3 is TGTGCCAGCAGATACCTGGAGGGGGCGAGCTATGGCTACACCTTC. Full variable domain (remainder filled in from reference TRBV7-2 and TRBJ1-2): GAGVSQSPSNKVTEKGKDVELRCDPISGHTALYWYRQSLGQGLEFLIYFQGNSAPDKSGLPSDRFSAERTGGSVSTLTIQRTQQEDSAVYLCASRYLEGASYGYTFGSGTRLTVV.

In the case of this clone: One end of the junction does not line up with germline, which may come from a read error. The chain carries TRBV7-9 and TRBJ2-3; 13 nucleotides line up with TRBD2. This CDR3 spans 16 amino acids. The V gene's germline CDR1 is SEHNR and CDR2 FQNEAQ (reference sequence). CDR3 protein: CASSRGLAGDTDKQYF. In nucleotides, the CDR3 is TGTGCCAGCAGCCGAGGACTAGCGGGGGACACAGATAAGCAGTATTTT. The variable domain in full, completed from reference TRBV7-9 and TRBJ2-3, reads DTGVSQNPRHKITKRGQNVTFRCDPISEHNRLYWYRQTLGQGPEFLTYFQNEAQLEKSRLLSDRFSAERPKGSFSTLEIQRTEQGDSAMYLCASSRGLAGDTDKQYFGPGTRLTVL.

The chain recombines TRBV5-1 with TRBJ1-1, with 7 bases identical to TRBD1. V shed 7 bases and J 1 base; nucleotides not matched to a gene: 7. The CDR3 covers 14 residues. CDR1 SGHRS and CDR2 YFSETQ come from the germline V gene. The CDR3 nucleotides are TGCGCCAGCCAAAGGGGGCAAGAGAACACTGAAGCTTTCTTT. This sequence encodes CASQRGQENTEAFF. Filled out from reference TRBV5-1 and TRBJ1-1, the complete variable domain reads KAGVTQTPRYLIKTRGQQVTLSCSPISGHRSVSWYQQTPGQGLQFLFEYFSETQRNKGNFPGRFSGRQFSNSRSEMNVSTLELGDSALYLCASQRGQENTEAFFGQGTRLTVV.